This T cell receptor (beta chain) was obtained from a study of yellow fever vaccine responses in identical twins. The CDR3 length is 14 residues. V was shortened by 6 bases and J by 2 bases, with 11 bases between the two germline ends. From germline, CDR1 is MNHEY and CDR2 SVGEGT. TCRdb re-called the RT-PCR reads through MiXCR, storing one row per CDR3 protein. In the table there are over 950 distinct CDR3 sequences, 78% of which are singletons. This sequence was found in a female donor who received the yellow fever vaccine. The chain has TRBV6-2 or TRBV6-3 and TRBJ1-5; unclear D gene. The specimen comprised T cells from blood (PBMCs), unsorted or a sorted subset (not recorded which), sampled before or after yellow fever vaccination (not recorded which). CDR3 sequence (DNA): TGTGCCAGCAGCCGTACCCCCGGCAATCAGCCCCAGCATTTT. Its translation is CASSRTPGNQPQHF.